These T cell receptor beta chains were read from a single sample in a study of beta chain features in type 1 diabetes. The assay was immunoSEQ multiplex PCR, and TCRdb's table has in-frame clones only and misses some. Among a few hundred thousand clones, about 15% were seen once, and the ten largest hold approximately 0.015%. The sample taken for sequencing was naive CD4+ T cells from blood. The origin of the receptors is a man aged 18 to 30 with type 1 diabetes. The CDR3 runs from the conserved cysteine through the conserved F or W. D genes are given only for firm matches. Expanded clones are given a class, and other clones once, few, many or no size at all.

D: TRBD1; V: TRBV2; J: TRBJ1-2; size: few; DNA: TGTGCCAGCAGGCCCCCGGGACAGCCAAACTATGGCTACACCTTC; CDR3: CASRPPGQPNYGYTF
D: NA; V: TRBV7-2; J: TRBJ2-2; size: few; DNA: TGTGCCAGCAGCTTAGAGGTAGCGGCCCGCACCGGGGAGCTGTTTTTT; CDR3: CASSLEVAARTGELFF
D: NA; V: TRBV10-3; J: TRBJ2-5; size: few; DNA: TGTGCCATCAGTGACAGGGGATTCGAGGAGACCCAGTACTTC; CDR3: CAISDRGFEETQYF
D: TRBD1; V: TRBV10-2; J: TRBJ1-1; size: few; DNA: TGCGCCAGCGGGGGACAGGGATACACTGAAGCTTTCTTT; CDR3: CASGGQGYTEAFF
D: NA; V: TRBV18; J: TRBJ1-1; size: few; DNA: TGTGCCAGCTCACCTGCGGGGCAGGGAACCGGGTTGAACACTGAAGCTTTCTTT; CDR3: CASSPAGQGTGLNTEAFF
D: NA; V: TRBV28; J: TRBJ1-6; size: few; DNA: TGTGCCAGCAACAGGGTCAATTCACCCCTCCACTTT; CDR3: CASNRVNSPLHF
D: NA; V: TRBV5-4; J: TRBJ2-1; size: NA; DNA: TGTGCCAGCAGCTTGGACAGGCCGACTTGGAATGAGCAGTTCTTC; CDR3: CASSLDRPTWNEQFF
D: TRBD1; V: TRBV7-7; J: TRBJ2-1; size: NA; DNA: TGTGCCAGCAGCTCTGACAGGGTGAGGGAGCAGTTCTTC; CDR3: CASSSDRVREQFF
D: TRBD1; V: TRBV4-1; J: TRBJ2-6; size: few; DNA: TGCGCCAGCAGCCACCTGACAGGGTCCGGGGCCAACGTCCTGACTTTC; CDR3: CASSHLTGSGANVLTF
D: TRBD2; V: TRBV30; J: TRBJ2-1; size: NA; DNA: TGTGCCTGGAGTCTTTACCTAGCGGGACAGTTCTACAATGAGCAGTTCTTC; CDR3: CAWSLYLAGQFYNEQFF
D: TRBD1; V: TRBV30; J: TRBJ2-1; size: NA; DNA: TGTGCCTGGAGTGGGGGAGCAGGGGGCTACAATGAGCAGTTCTTC; CDR3: CAWSGGAGGYNEQFF
D: TRBD1; V: TRBV7-2; J: TRBJ2-3; size: NA; DNA: TGTGCCAGCAGCATCCGACAGGGGAGCACAGATACGCAGTATTTT; CDR3: CASSIRQGSTDTQYF
D: NA; V: TRBV5-1; J: TRBJ1-5; size: NA; DNA: TGCGCCAGCAGCTTGGACGCTGCGTCGCCCCAGCATTTT; CDR3: CASSLDAASPQHF